The entry below describes one TCR beta chain. Antigen unknown. The sample is drawn from a study of cytomegalovirus exposure and HLA in healthy donors. CDR3 length equals 13 residues. Germline values: CDR1 SEHNR, CDR2 FQNEAQ (reference sequence). J lost 6 bases, V lost 3 bases, and 4 bases had no gene match. Points from the study as a whole: Apparent HLA restriction characterized most CMV-associated TCR beta chains in a later analysis.

The PCR employed 60 Vbeta primers together with 13 Jbeta primers. In the original workflow: In a later analysis, some 80 million unique TCR beta chains included roughly 11 million shared by two or more donors. Measured with immunoSEQ multiplex PCR; TCRdb has only the in-frame clones, and not every one. V, J and clone size are taken as reported in that table, and D and trimming were inferred from the DNA itself. Recorded for this sample: 95,000 to 150,000 clones. The chain joins TRBV7-9 to TRBJ1-2; 7 bases line up with TRBD1. The origin of this receptor is a man younger than 30 in good health and CMV-seronegative. Sequenced: PBMCs. The CDR3 protein is CASSFTGEDGYTF. DNA of the CDR3: TGTGCCAGCAGCTTTACAGGGGAAGATGGCTACACCTTC.